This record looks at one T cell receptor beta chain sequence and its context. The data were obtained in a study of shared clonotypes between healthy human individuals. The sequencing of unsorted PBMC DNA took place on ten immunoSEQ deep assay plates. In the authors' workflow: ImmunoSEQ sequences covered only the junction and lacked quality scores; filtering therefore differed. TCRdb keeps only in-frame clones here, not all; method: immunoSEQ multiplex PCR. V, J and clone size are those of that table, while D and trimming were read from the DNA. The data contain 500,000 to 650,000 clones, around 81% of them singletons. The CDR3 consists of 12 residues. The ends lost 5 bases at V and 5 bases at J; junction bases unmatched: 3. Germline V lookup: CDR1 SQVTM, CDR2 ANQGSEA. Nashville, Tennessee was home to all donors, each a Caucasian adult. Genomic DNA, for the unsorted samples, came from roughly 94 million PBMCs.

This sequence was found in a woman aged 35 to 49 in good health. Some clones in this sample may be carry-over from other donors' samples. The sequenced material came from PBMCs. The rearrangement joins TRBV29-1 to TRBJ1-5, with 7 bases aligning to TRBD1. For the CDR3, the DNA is TGCAGCGTTAGACAGGGCGATCAGCCCCAGCATTTT. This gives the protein CSVRQGDQPQHF.